The entry below describes one T cell receptor (beta chain). Under the authors' procedure: Quantification of nucleated cells was approximated via reference gene primer amplification. Sequencing used immunoSEQ multiplex PCR; TCRdb keeps in-frame clones, though not all of them. V, J and clone size are those of that table, while D and trimming were read from the DNA. The sample lists 39,000 or so clones; 70% to 90% were seen once. These data are taken from a study of blood T cell repertoires in COVID-19. Turning to the study itself: Whether acute or convalescent, the COVID-19 samples came from the United States, Italy and Spain. T cells, B-cell-depleted T cells, or PBMCs supplied cDNA or gDNA.

The TCR sequence derives from a man aged 55-75 years in a cohort sampled during active COVID-19. Input material: peripheral blood.

CDR3 amino acids: CASSPEPDRVDSGELFF. DNA of the CDR3: TGTGCCAGCAGCCCGGAGCCCGACAGGGTAGATAGCGGGGAGCTGTTTTTT. The V and J genes are TRBV5-4 and TRBJ2-2; 7 bases are a match to TRBD1. The CDR3 extends over 17 amino acids. CDR1 is SGHNT, CDR2 YYREEE, per germline (reference sequence). V lost 4 bases and J lost 7; bases outside the gene matches: 16. The complete variable domain, with remaining parts taken from reference TRBV5-4 and TRBJ2-2, reads ETGVTQSPTHLIKTRGQQVTLRCSSQSGHNTVSWYQQALGQGPQFIFQYYREEENGRGNFPPRFSGLQFPNYSSELNVNALELDDSALYLCASSPEPDRVDSGELFFGEGSRLTVL.